The 20 T cell receptor beta chains given below trace back to one sample, sequenced in a study of long-term antiretroviral therapy in people with HIV. Survey level was the resolution at which the v3.0 immunoSEQ assay ran. The protocol was immunoSEQ multiplex PCR, while the TCRdb copy is restricted to in-frame clones and leaves out a portion. The sample carries around 43,000 clones, approximately 94% recorded once. Sequencing was performed on unsorted PBMCs, taken 9 to 9.5 years after starting antiretroviral therapy. The source of these receptors is a man under 40 with HIV.

The J gene is TRBJ2-7, the V gene TRBV29-1; weak D call: TRBD1 (6 bases). The CDR3 consists of 17 residues. The germline V gene encodes CDR1 SQVTM and CDR2 ANQGSEA. V was clipped by 6 bases and J by 3 bases, with 27 bases between them. The CDR3 reads CSVRGCRRQTEIYEQYV. CDR3 coding DNA: TGCAGCGTGAGGGGGTGTAGAAGGCAGACAGAGATCTACGAGCAGTACGTC.

As DNA, the CDR3 is TGTGCCAGCAGTTTAGAGCCCGCCGCAGGGGGCTATAATCAGCCCCAGCATTTT. Translating gives CASSLEPAAGGYNQPQHF. The rearrangement links TRBV28 to TRBJ1-5; 8 positions match TRBD1. V dropped 2 bases and J dropped 4; count of bases not matched to a gene: 13. Germline V CDR1 and CDR2: MDHEN, SYDVKM. This CDR3 has 18 amino acids.

V and J are TRBV18 and TRBJ2-3, with a possible D match to TRBD1 (6 bases). CDR1 KGHSH and CDR2 LQKENI come from the germline V gene. V was cut by 2 bases and J by 6 bases, with 12 bases left in between. CDR3 length equals 14 residues. DNA of the CDR3: TGTGCCAGCTCACCAGGGGGCGACTGGGATACGCAGTATTTT. This codes for CASSPGGDWDTQYF. Looking up the rest from reference TRBV18 and TRBJ2-3 gives the full variable domain: NAGVMQNPRHLVRRRGQEARLRCSPMKGHSHVYWYRQLPEEGLKFMVYLQKENIIDESGMPKERFSAEFPKEGPSILRIQQVVRGDSAAYFCASSPGGDWDTQYFGPGTRLTVL.

This chain joins TRBV7-2 and TRBJ1-5; D possibly corresponds to TRBD1 (6 bases). Looked up from germline, CDR1 is SGHTA and CDR2 is FQGNSA. This CDR3 is 14 amino acids long. The V end was cut by 4 bases, the J end by 5 bases, with 12 bases between. The CDR3 loop reads CASSSRDTDQPQHF. DNA of the CDR3: TGTGCCAGCAGCTCCCGGGACACCGATCAGCCCCAGCATTTT.

The V call is TRBV7-9, the J call TRBJ2-2, with a possible D match to TRBD1 (6 bases). CDR1 and CDR2 (germline): SEHNR, FQNEAQ (reference sequence). Deletions cut 3 bases from V and 2 bases from J, with 10 bases between. CDR3 length: 15 amino acids. The CDR3 nucleotides are TGTGCCAGCAGCTTGGGACACCGAAACACCGGGGAGCTGTTTTTT. This gives the protein CASSLGHRNTGELFF. The full variable domain, rest sourced from reference TRBV7-9 and TRBJ2-2, is DTGVSQNPRHKITKRGQNVTFRCDPISEHNRLYWYRQTLGQGPEFLTYFQNEAQLEKSRLLSDRFSAERPKGSFSTLEIQRTEQGDSAMYLCASSLGHRNTGELFFGEGSRLTVL.

The genes are TRBV7-9 and TRBJ1-1; 7 bases match TRBD1. Germline assignment: CDR1 SEHNR and CDR2 FQNEAQ (reference sequence). This CDR3 is 14 amino acids long. V lost 4 bases to trimming and J lost 1 base; unmatched junction nucleotides: 3. Here the CDR3 DNA reads TGTGCCAGCAGCTCTGACAGGGAGAACACTGAAGCTTTCTTT. The encoded protein is CASSSDRENTEAFF.

The chain uses TRBV5-1 and TRBJ2-1, with D perhaps assigned TRBD1 or TRBD2 (5 bases each). The CDR3 is 18 amino acids. CDR1 is SGHRS and CDR2 is YFSETQ in the germline V gene. Trimming pared 1 base from V and 0 bases from J, leaving 17 bases between. CDR3 in amino acids: CASSLTLGPASSYNEQFF. DNA for the CDR3: TGCGCCAGCAGCTTGACCTTGGGACCGGCCAGCTCCTACAATGAGCAGTTCTTC.

CDR3 loop: CASSWGGVTTNEKLFF. In DNA form, the CDR3 reads TGTGCCAGCAGCTGGGGAGGGGTGACAACTAATGAAAAACTGTTTTTT. The V gene is TRBV5-4, the J gene TRBJ1-4; weak D call: TRBD1 (5 bases). Germline V gene sequence: CDR1 SGHNT, CDR2 YYREEE (reference sequence). V lost 3 bases to trimming and J lost 0 bases, with 12 bases between them. The CDR3 is 16 amino acids.

The chain is built from TRBV29-1 and TRBJ1-3, with D unresolved. The germline gives CDR1 SQVTM, CDR2 ANQGSEA. This CDR3 comprises 11 residues. V shed 6 bases and J shed 8 bases, with 11 bases lying between them. CDR3 nucleotides: TGCAGCGTCCACAGCGCGGACACCATATATTTT. Residues: CSVHSADTIYF.

This clone was observed once. The V and J genes are TRBV6-5 and TRBJ2-4; D is unresolved. V lost 0 bases and J 6 bases, leaving 9 bases between the germline ends. This CDR3 is 14 amino acids long. Germline V CDR1 and CDR2: MNHEY, SVGAGI. The CDR3 spells CASSYSPNPNIQYF. CDR3 coding DNA: TGTGCCAGCAGTTACTCGCCAAACCCAAACATTCAGTACTTC.

The V and J genes are TRBV5-1 and TRBJ1-2; D gene uncertain. Germline V gene sequence: CDR1 SGHRS, CDR2 YFSETQ. The CDR3 contains 15 residues. The ends were cut back, 4 bases at V and 4 bases at J, with 17 bases in the middle. CDR3 sequence: CASSLLVDGTYGYTF. The CDR3 bases are TGCGCCAGCAGCCTCCTCGTCGACGGAACCTATGGCTACACCTTC.

The J gene is TRBJ1-2, the V gene TRBV5-8; TRBD1 is a possible D gene (6 bases). The V end lost 4 bases, the J end lost 4 bases, and 11 bases lay between the germline ends. The CDR3 length is 13 residues. The germline CDR1 and CDR2 sequences are SGHTS and YDEGEE. CDR3 bases: TGTGCCAGCAGCCCACAGGGACCCTATGGCTACACCTTC. Its translation: CASSPQGPYGYTF.

This clone was found once. The rearrangement links TRBV29-1 to TRBJ1-3; perhaps TRBD1 as D (6 bases). V lost 5 bases and J lost 2, with 13 bases in between. CDR1 and CDR2 from the germline V gene are SQVTM and ANQGSEA. The CDR3 sequence is 14 residues long. The CDR3 spells CSVLTRGTGNTIYF. CDR3 nucleotide sequence: TGCAGCGTTCTCACCAGGGGCACTGGAAACACCATATATTTT.

The chain recombines TRBV11-2 with TRBJ1-1, with D possibly being TRBD1 (5 bases). This CDR3 contains 12 residues. V was shortened by 2 bases and J by 4 bases, with 5 bases between the two germline ends. Germline CDR1 is SGHAT and CDR2 is FQNNGV. The CDR3 protein is CASSLQGTEAFF. The CDR3 DNA follows: TGTGCCAGCAGCTTACAGGGCACTGAAGCTTTCTTT.

The DNA of the CDR3 is TGTGCCAGCAGTCCACCGCGGGGCGGGGAGCTGTTTTTT. Encoded protein: CASSPPRGGELFF. The chain carries TRBV7-9 and TRBJ2-2; TRBD2 is a possible D gene (6 bases). The CDR3 contains 13 residues. V lost 6 bases and J 7 bases, leaving 12 bases between the germline ends. From germline, CDR1 is SEHNR and CDR2 FQNEAQ (reference sequence). The variable domain in full, completed from reference TRBV7-9 and TRBJ2-2, reads DTGVSQNPRHKITKRGQNVTFRCDPISEHNRLYWYRQTLGQGPEFLTYFQNEAQLEKSRLLSDRFSAERPKGSFSTLEIQRTEQGDSAMYLCASSPPRGGELFFGEGSRLTVL.

V gene TRBV29-1 combines with J gene TRBJ2-3, with 7 bases identical to TRBD2. Germline V gene lookup returns CDR1 SQVTM and CDR2 ANQGSEA. The junction had 6 bases not matched to a gene; V was cut back by 6 bases and J by 0 bases. This CDR3 is built from 14 residues. The CDR3 protein is CSVGEGTSTDTQYF. CDR3 DNA: TGCAGCGTGGGGGAGGGGACTAGCACAGATACGCAGTATTTT.

The V and J genes are TRBV13 and TRBJ2-7; no clear D gene. This CDR3 is built from 13 residues. With 0 bases removed from V and 4 bases from J, the gap between germline ends came to 7 bases. Germline values: CDR1 PRHDT, CDR2 FYEKMQ (reference sequence). The CDR3 DNA reads as TGTGCCAGCAGCTTAGGGGGCGGTTACGAGCAGTACGTC. This sequence encodes CASSLGGGYEQYV.

J is TRBJ2-7 and V is TRBV6-1; D assignment may be TRBD1 or TRBD2 (5 bases each). Between the trimmed V and J ends, which lost 2 bases and 7 bases, there was a span of 12 bases. CDR3 length: 13 amino acids. Germline CDR1 MNHNS, CDR2 SASEGT. The CDR3: CASSERGPGEQYV. The CDR3 region has the DNA TGTGCCAGCAGTGAAAGGGGACCTGGGGAGCAGTACGTC.

The chain is built from TRBV9 and TRBJ2-7; 8 bases align to TRBD1. This CDR3 is built from 15 residues. V shed 3 bases, J shed 4 bases, and the junction held 9 bases outside the gene matches. Per the germline V gene, CDR1 is SGDLS and CDR2 is YYNGEE. CDR3 nucleotide sequence: TGTGCCAGCAGCGCCGAAGACAGGGGTGGATACGAGCAGTACTTC. Translated, it gives CASSAEDRGGYEQYF. The whole variable domain, remainder taken from reference TRBV9 and TRBJ2-7, is DSGVTQTPKHLITATGQRVTLRCSPRSGDLSVYWYQQSLDQGLQFLIQYYNGEERAKGNILERFSAQQFPDLHSELNLSSLELGDSALYFCASSAEDRGGYEQYFGPGTRLTVT.

The rearrangement joins TRBV5-1 to TRBJ1-6; D ambiguous. The V gene lost 6 bases and the J gene lost 4 bases, with 8 bases spanning the gap. Germline V CDR1 and CDR2: SGHRS, YFSETQ. The CDR3 runs 13 residues. CDR3 sequence reads: CASNRDYNSPLHF. DNA for the CDR3: TGCGCCAGCAACCGGGATTATAATTCACCCCTCCACTTT.